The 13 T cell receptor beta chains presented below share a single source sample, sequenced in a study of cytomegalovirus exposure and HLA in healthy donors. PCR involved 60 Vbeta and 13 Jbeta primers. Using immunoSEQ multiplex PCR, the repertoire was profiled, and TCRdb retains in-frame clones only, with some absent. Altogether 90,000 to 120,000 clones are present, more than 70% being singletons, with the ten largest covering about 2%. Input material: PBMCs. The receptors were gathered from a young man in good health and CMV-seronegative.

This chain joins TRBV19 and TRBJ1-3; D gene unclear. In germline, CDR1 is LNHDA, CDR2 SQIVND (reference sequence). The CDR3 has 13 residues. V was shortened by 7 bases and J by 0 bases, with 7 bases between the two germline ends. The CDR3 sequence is CASKQDSGNTIYF. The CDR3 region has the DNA TGTGCCAGTAAGCAAGACTCTGGAAACACCATATATTTT. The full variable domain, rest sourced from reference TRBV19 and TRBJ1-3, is DGGITQSPKYLFRKEGQNVTLSCEQNLNHDAMYWYRQDPGQGLRLIYYSQIVNDFQKGDIAEGYSVSREKKESFPLTVTSAQKNPTAFYLCASKQDSGNTIYFGEGSWLTVV.

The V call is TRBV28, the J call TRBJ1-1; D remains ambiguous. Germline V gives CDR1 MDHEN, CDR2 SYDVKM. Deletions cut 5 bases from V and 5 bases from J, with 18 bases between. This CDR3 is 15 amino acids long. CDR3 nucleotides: TGTGCCAGCAGTCCCCCTCGGGAGGGAAGGACTGAAGCTTTCTTT. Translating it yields CASSPPREGRTEAFF.

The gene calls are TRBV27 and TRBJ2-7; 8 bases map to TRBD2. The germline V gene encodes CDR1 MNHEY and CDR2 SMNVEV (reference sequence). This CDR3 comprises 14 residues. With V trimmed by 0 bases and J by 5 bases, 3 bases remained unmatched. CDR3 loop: CASSLSWTSHEQYF. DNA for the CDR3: TGTGCCAGCAGTTTATCGTGGACTAGCCACGAGCAGTACTTC.

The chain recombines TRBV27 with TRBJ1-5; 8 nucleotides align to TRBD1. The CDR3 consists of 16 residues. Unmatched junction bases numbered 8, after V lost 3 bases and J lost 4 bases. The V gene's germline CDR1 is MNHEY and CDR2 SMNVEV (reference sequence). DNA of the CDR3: TGTGCCAGCAGTTTGGGGCAGGGGGCGGGAAATCAGCCCCAGCATTTT. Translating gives CASSLGQGAGNQPQHF.

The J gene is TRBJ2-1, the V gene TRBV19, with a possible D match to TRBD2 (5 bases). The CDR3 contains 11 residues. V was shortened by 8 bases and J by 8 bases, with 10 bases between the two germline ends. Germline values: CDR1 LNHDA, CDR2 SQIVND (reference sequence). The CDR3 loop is CASSDGDEQFF. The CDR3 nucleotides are TGTGCCAGTTCGGACGGGGATGAGCAGTTCTTC.

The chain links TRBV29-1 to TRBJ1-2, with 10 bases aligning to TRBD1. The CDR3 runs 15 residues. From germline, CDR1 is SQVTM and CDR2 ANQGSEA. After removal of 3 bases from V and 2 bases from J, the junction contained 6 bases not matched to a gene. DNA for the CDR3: TGCAGCGTTGAGGACAGGGGGGATTTGAACTATGGCTACACCTTC. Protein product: CSVEDRGDLNYGYTF. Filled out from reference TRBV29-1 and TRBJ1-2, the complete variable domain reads SAVISQKPSRDICQRGTSLTIQCQVDSQVTMMFWYRQQPGQSLTLIATANQGSEATYESGFVIDKFPISRPNLTFSTLTVSNMSPEDSSIYLCSVEDRGDLNYGYTFGSGTRLTVV.

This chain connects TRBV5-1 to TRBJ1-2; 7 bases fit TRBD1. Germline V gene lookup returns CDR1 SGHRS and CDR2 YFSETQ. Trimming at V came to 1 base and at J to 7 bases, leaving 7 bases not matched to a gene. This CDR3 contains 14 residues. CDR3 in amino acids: CASSLTGERGGYTF. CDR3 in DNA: TGCGCCAGCAGCTTGACAGGGGAACGCGGTGGCTACACCTTC.

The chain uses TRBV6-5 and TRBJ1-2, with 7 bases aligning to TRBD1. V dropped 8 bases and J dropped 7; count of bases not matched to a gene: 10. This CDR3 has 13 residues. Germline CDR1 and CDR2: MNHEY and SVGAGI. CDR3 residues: CASRNSYRGGYTF. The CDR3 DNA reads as TGTGCCAGCCGTAACAGTTACAGGGGTGGCTACACCTTC.

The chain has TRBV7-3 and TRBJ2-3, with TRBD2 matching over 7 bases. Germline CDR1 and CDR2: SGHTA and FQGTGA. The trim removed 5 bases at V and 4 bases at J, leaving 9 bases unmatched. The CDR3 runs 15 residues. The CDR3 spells CASSPERGSADTQYF. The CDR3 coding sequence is TGTGCCAGCAGCCCCGAGCGGGGTTCAGCAGATACGCAGTATTTT.

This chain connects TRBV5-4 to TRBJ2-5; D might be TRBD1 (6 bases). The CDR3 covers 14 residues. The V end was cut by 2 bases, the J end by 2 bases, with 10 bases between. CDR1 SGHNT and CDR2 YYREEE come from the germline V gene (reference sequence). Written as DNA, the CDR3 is TGTGCCAGCAGCTTAAGGACAGATCAAGAGACCCAGTACTTC. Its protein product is CASSLRTDQETQYF.

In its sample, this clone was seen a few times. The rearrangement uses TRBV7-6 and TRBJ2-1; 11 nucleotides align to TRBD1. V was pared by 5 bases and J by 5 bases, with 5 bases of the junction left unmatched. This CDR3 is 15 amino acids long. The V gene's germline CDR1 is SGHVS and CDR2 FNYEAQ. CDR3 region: CASSLGTGGNNEQFF. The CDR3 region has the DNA TGTGCCAGCAGCCTAGGGACAGGGGGGAACAATGAGCAGTTCTTC.

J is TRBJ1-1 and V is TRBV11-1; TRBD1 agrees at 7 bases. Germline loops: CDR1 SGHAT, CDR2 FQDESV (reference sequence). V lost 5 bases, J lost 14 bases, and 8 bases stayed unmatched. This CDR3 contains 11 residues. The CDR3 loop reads CASSALGQVFF. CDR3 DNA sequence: TGTGCCAGCAGCGCCCTAGGACAGGTGTTCTTT.

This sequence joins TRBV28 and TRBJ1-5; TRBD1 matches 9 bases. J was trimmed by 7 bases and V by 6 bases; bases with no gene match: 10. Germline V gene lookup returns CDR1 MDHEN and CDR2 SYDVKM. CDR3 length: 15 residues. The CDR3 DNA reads TGTGCCAGCAGCCTGGGACAGGGTTTCAGACAGCCCCAGCATTTT. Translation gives CASSLGQGFRQPQHF.